This T cell receptor beta chain was sequenced for a study of shared clonotypes between healthy human individuals. Method: immunoSEQ multiplex PCR; TCRdb's copy keeps in-frame clones and lacks some. The sample contains over 400,000 clones, roughly 95% of which appear only once. Germline V gives CDR1 LNHDA, CDR2 SQIVND (reference sequence). This CDR3 has 14 amino acids. With 5 bases removed from V and 3 bases from J, the gap between germline ends came to 14 bases. V usage is TRBV19 and J usage is TRBJ2-7, with D perhaps matching TRBD2 (5 bases). This clonotype was sampled from a woman in her 30s in good health. Sequenced material: naive CD4+ T cells sorted from blood. The subset was: CD45RA+ positively selected. The DNA of the CDR3 is TGTGCCAGTAGTCCATCCGGGGTTTACTACGAGCAGTACTTC. It is translated as CASSPSGVYYEQYF.